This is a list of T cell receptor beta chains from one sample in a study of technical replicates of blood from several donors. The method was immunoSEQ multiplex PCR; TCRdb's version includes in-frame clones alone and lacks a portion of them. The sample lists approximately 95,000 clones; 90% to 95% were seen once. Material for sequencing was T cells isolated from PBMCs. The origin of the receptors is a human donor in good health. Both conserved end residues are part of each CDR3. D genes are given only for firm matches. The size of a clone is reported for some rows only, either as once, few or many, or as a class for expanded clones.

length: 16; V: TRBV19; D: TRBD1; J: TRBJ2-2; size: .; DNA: TGTGCCAGTAGTCCCCGGGACAGGGGGTTCACCGGGGGGCTGTTTTTT; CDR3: CASSPRDRGFTGGLFF
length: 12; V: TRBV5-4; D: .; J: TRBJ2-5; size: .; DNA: TGTGCCAGCAGCTTGGGAGAGGGGACCCAGTACTTC; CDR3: CASSLGEGTQYF
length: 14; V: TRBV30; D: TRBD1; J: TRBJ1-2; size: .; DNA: TGTGCCTGGAGCGATACCCCGAGGACAGGGGGCGACCCCTTC; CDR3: CAWSDTPRTGGDPF
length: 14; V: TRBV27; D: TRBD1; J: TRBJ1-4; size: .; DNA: TGTGCCAGCAGTTTAGGGACAGGGATTGAAAAACTGTTTTTT; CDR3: CASSLGTGIEKLFF
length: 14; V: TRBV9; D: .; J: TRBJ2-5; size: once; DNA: TGTGCCAGCAGCAGGGGGGGACACCAAGAGACCCAGTACTTC; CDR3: CASSRGGHQETQYF
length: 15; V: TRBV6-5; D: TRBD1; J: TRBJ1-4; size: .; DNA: TGTGCCAGCAGTTACTCGAACAGGGGTCTGGAAAAACTGTTTTTT; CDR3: CASSYSNRGLEKLFF
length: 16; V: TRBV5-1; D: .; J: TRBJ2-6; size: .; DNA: TGCGCCAGCAGCCCTTACCCGGAGGCAGGGGCCAACGTCCTGACTTTC; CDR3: CASSPYPEAGANVLTF
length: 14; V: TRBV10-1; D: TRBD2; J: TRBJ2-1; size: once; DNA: TGCGCCGTACATAGCGGGAGGGACTACAATGAGCAGTTCTTC; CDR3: CAVHSGRDYNEQFF
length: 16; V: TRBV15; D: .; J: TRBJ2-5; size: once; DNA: TGTGCCACCAGCAGAGATTCAGGGCAGGGAGGCGAGACCCAGTACTTC; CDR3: CATSRDSGQGGETQYF
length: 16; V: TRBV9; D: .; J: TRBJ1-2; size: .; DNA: TGTGCCAGCAGCGTAGCTTCAGGGGAGGGGGACTATGGCTACACCTTC; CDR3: CASSVASGEGDYGYTF
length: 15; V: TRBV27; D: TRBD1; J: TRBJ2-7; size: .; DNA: TGTGCCAGCAAAAGACAGGGAGTCCGGGATTACGAGCAGTACTTC; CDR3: CASKRQGVRDYEQYF
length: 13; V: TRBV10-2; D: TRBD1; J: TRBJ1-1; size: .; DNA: TGCGCCAGCAGTGACAGACAGGGGGCTGAAGCTTTCTTT; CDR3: CASSDRQGAEAFF
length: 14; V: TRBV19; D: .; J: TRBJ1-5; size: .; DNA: TGTGCCAGCGGCCCCACAGGCCCCAATCAGCCCCAGCATTTT; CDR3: CASGPTGPNQPQHF
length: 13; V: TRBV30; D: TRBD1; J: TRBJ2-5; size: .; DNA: TGTGCCTGGAGGGGGACAGGGATGGAGACCCAGTACTTC; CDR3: CAWRGTGMETQYF
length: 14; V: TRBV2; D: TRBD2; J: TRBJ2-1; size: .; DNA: TGTGCCAGCAGGAAAACTAGCGGGATCGATGAGCAGTTCTTC; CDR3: CASRKTSGIDEQFF
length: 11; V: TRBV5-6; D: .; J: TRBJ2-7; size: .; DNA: TGTGCCAGCAGCTTGGCCTTCGAGCAGTACTTC; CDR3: CASSLAFEQYF
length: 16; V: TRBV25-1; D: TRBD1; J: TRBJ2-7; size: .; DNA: TGTGCCAGCAGTGAATTACCGGGACAGGGGACCTACGAGCAGTACTTC; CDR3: CASSELPGQGTYEQYF
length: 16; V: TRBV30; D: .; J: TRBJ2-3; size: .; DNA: TGTGCCTGGATGGGCGGAGGAGCGGGTCACACAGATACGCAGTATTTT; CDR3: CAWMGGGAGHTDTQYF
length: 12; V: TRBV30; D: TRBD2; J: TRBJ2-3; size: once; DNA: TGTGCCTGGACTAGCGGCTCAGATACGCAGTATTTT; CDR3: CAWTSGSDTQYF
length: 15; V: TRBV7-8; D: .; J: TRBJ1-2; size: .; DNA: .; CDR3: CASSPVVGQGAGNTF
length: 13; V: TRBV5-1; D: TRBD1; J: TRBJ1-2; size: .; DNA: TGCGCCAGCAGCCTGGGGACACAGGGGGGCTACACCTTC; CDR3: CASSLGTQGGYTF
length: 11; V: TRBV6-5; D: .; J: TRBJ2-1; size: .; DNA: TGTGCCAGCAGTTCAGGGGGGTTCGAGGTCTTC; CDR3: CASSSGGFEVF